This T cell receptor beta chain was documented in a study of T cell responses to AZD1222 COVID-19 vaccine. The data were produced by immunoSEQ multiplex PCR, yet TCRdb's version contains in-frame clones alone and is incomplete. Among 160,000 or so clones listed, about 90% were seen once. Germline CDR1 is SGHRS and CDR2 is YFSETQ. CDR3 size: 13 residues. The V and J ends lost 4 bases and 4 bases respectively, with 12 bases between them. This clonotype was sampled from an adult in good health. This chain connects TRBV5-1 to TRBJ2-7; D uncertain. The starting material was peripheral blood, obtained on day 0 of MenACWY control vaccination. The CDR3 nucleotides are TGCGCCAGCAGCCCCGGGCCTTCTTACGAGCAGTACTTC. Amino acids: CASSPGPSYEQYF. The variable domain in full, completed from reference TRBV5-1 and TRBJ2-7, reads KAGVTQTPRYLIKTRGQQVTLSCSPISGHRSVSWYQQTPGQGLQFLFEYFSETQRNKGNFPGRFSGRQFSNSRSEMNVSTLELGDSALYLCASSPGPSYEQYFGPGTRLTVT.